This T cell receptor beta chain was identified in a study of metastatic and nonmetastatic thyroid tumors. On the study more broadly: Repertoire comparison spanned blood and tumor or nodule tissue of malignant and benign thyroid patients.

Trimming took 0 bases from V and 5 from J, leaving 11 bases between them. The V gene's germline CDR1 is SGDLS and CDR2 YYNGEE. The CDR3 runs to 14 residues. This clone was seen ten or more times. Nobody among the patients had been given any treatment before thyroid surgery. TCRdb recomputed clones from the PCR reads via MiXCR. The table lists approximately 25,000 clones, 13% of them singletons. The rearrangement links TRBV9 to TRBJ2-5; D may match TRBD1 or TRBD2 (6 bases each). Material for sequencing was blood. The TCR was taken from a female donor with papillary thyroid cancer or a benign thyroid nodule (not recorded which). Some clones in this sample may be carry-over from other donors' samples. This CDR3 reads CASSVGRGPETQYF. CDR3 DNA sequence: TGTGCCAGCAGCGTAGGTCGGGGGCCGGAGACCCAGTACTTC.